This T cell receptor (beta chain) stems from a study of shared clonotypes between healthy human individuals (dated by TCRdb to about 2020). In the study overall: A couple of women and a few men aged 18 to 49 years were included in the cohort. For each donor, CD4 naive and CD4 memory were each run on three plates, CD8 naive on two plates, and CD8 memory on one plate. Per donor, leukapheresis produced somewhere between about 0.94 and 9.5 billion PBMCs. Different laboratories and diverse techniques were used to prepare libraries and sequence TCR repertoires, to increase sequencing depth and limit assay-specific biases. To estimate repertoire size and how much clonotype sharing occurs between individuals, the study deeply sequenced the blood TCR repertoires of about five healthy adults.

Turning to this clone: What this receptor recognizes is not known. Base qualities are not recorded, but no much larger clone differs from it by a single base.

What the authors observed across the whole study: Clonotypes shared by all four sorted-subset donors showed higher generation probabilities than non-shared clonotypes. Sampling was restricted to blood, and TCR repertoires in tissue are likely to differ from TCR repertoires in blood. Across four donors, approximately 4.6% of naive CD4, roughly 3.5% of naive CD8, approximately 2.5% of memory CD4, and about 0.44% of memory CD8 clonotypes were shared. Incomplete sequencing was indicated by rarefaction of sorted-subset datasets, despite the large sequencing depth. Because the study included a small number of donors, the genetic and exposure-history diversity represented was limited. Estimated clonotype richness was generally larger for naive than for memory subsets. Pairwise subsampling led to the expectation that sequencing depth would affect the degree of clonotype sharing among donors.

From the cysteine through the phenylalanine, the CDR3 covers 16 amino acids. Just CDR3 DNA is preserved here, 48 bases in frame from base 1. Germline trimming amounts to 3 bases on V and 0 bases on J, with 4 as the count of junction bases outside the gene matches. Based on the germline V gene, the CDR1 and CDR2 sequences are SGHVS and FQNEAQ. TCR CDR3 regions were amplified from genomic DNA by multiplex PCR using the deep immunoSEQ assay. Genomic DNA extracted from each cell subset was distributed evenly over all wells of several immunoSEQ 96-well plates, and each plate served as one replicate. For sorted subsets, about 200 ng genomic DNA, equal to 25,000 to 35,000 T cell genomes, was loaded into each replicate PCR. The purified libraries were quantified using a Qubit 3.0 fluorometer, sized with a Bioanalyzer 2100, and then quantified again using the KAPA Library Quantification kit. A separate single-read 150-cycle Illumina NextSeq 550 flow cell was used to sequence each immunoSEQ 96-well plate. On the authors' methods: Because only junctional sequences without quality scores were contained in the immunoSEQ output, filtering matching that applied to full-length reads could not be performed. Sequences were annotated with PyIR, a Python wrapper for IgBLAST v1.9, using IMGT germline references to assign V/J genes and CDR3. Reads were filtered out if the reads had weak V/J assignments (E-value above 1e-6), no CDR3, stop codons, out-of-frame junctions, or ambiguous translated residues. V3J clonotypes were defined by identical inferred V gene, J gene, and CDR3 amino acid sequence. Percentage overlap between repertoires was computed as shared unique clonotypes divided by the size of the smaller repertoire. Three approaches were used to assess repertoire richness: RTK rarefaction, the Chao1 estimator, and Recon v2.1 estimates of unobserved clonotypes. OLGA was used to compute generation probabilities for all TCRbeta clonotypes that the gDNA method yielded from a handful of donors. Here the immuneACCESS table is served through TCRdb, limited to in-frame sequences with V and J called. Missing clones are a known gap in these copies; in checked studies unresolved V genes cover under half, and the rest lacks a known reason. V, J and clone size derive from that table, while D and trimming were established from the DNA sequence. Recorded for this sample are about 2 million clones; over 85% of them occurred a single time. The ten largest make up roughly 1.1% of the sample.

CD8 naive samples were CD45RO-negative cells positively selected for CCR7, giving a CD45RA+CCR7+ population that excluded TemRA cells. Donors were healthy HIV-negative adults with no recently reported acute infections or vaccinations. Only Caucasian adults living in Nashville, Tennessee, USA were represented among the donors. Blood was collected by leukapheresis, and PBMCs were isolated by Ficoll-Histopaque density gradient centrifugation and then cryopreserved in liquid nitrogen vapor phase. Analytical flow cytometry was used to check the purity and quantity of every magnetically sorted T cell population. Genomic DNA was isolated from each sorted fraction and quantified by UV absorbance on a Nanodrop 2000c.

The sequence came from a man aged 18 to 35 in good health. The source material was naive CD8+ T cells sorted from blood. Reading the label with the study, this specimen's cell subset or site is: CD45RA+CCR7+. The chain is made from TRBV7-8 and TRBJ2-1; a stretch of 8 junction bases matches TRBD2. DNA sequence: TGTGCCAGCAGCTTGTTAGCGGGAAACTCCTACAATGAGCAGTTCTTC. Its product reads: CASSLLAGNSYNEQFF.